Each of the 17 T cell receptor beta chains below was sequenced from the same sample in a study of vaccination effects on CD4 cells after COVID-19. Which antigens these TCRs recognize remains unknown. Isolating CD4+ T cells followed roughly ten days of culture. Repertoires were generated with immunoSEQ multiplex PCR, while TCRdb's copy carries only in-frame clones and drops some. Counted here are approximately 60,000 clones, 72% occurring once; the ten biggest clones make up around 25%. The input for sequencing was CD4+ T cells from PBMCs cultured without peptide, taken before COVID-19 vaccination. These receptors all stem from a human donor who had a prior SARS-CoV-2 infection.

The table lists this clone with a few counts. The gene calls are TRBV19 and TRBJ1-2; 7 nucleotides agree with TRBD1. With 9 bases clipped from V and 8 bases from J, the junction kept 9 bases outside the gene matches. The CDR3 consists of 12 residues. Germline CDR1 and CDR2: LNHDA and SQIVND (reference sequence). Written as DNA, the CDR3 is TGTGCCAGCCAGAACAGGGGTGAAGGCTACACCTTC. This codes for CASQNRGEGYTF.

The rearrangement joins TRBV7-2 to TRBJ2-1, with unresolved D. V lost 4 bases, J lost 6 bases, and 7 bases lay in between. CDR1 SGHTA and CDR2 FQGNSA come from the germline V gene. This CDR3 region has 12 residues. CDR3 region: CASSSGFNEQFF. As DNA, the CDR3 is TGTGCCAGCAGCTCGGGCTTCAATGAGCAGTTCTTC. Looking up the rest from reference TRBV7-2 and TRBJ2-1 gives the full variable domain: GAGVSQSPSNKVTEKGKDVELRCDPISGHTALYWYRQSLGQGLEFLIYFQGNSAPDKSGLPSDRFSAERTGGSVSTLTIQRTQQEDSAVYLCASSSGFNEQFFGPGTRLTVL.

The CDR3 is CASSLLGRDYGYTF. CDR3 DNA: TGTGCCAGCAGCTTACTGGGCCGCGACTATGGCTACACCTTC. The genes are TRBV7-2 and TRBJ1-2; no definite D call. This CDR3 is built from 14 residues. V was cut by 2 bases and J by 3 bases, with 10 bases left in between. In germline, CDR1 is SGHTA, CDR2 FQGNSA.

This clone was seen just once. The CDR3 DNA is TGCAGCGTTTCAGGGGCCTACGAGCAGTACTTC. It specifies CSVSGAYEQYF. The rearrangement links TRBV29-1 to TRBJ2-7, with D possibly TRBD1 on 6 matching bases. The germline V gene has CDR1 SQVTM and CDR2 ANQGSEA. The V end lost 5 bases, the J end lost 2 bases, and 7 bases lay between the germline ends. The CDR3 length is 11 residues.

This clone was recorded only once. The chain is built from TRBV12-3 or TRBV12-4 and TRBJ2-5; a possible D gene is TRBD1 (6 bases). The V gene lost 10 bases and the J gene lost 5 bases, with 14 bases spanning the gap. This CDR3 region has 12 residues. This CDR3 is CATSQGFETQYF. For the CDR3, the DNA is TGTGCCACCTCCCAGGGGTTCGAGACCCAGTACTTC.

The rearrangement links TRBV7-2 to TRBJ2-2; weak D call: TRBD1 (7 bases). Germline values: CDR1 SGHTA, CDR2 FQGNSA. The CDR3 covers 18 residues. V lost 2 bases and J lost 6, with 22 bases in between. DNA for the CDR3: TGTGCCAGCAGCTTATTCGCGGGGACAGCCCTTCCCCCCGGGGAGCTGTTTTTT. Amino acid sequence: CASSLFAGTALPPGELFF.

CDR3 amino acids: CASSLFFSTENEQFF. CDR3 DNA sequence: TGTGCCAGCAGTCTCTTTTTTTCCACAGAGAATGAGCAGTTCTTC. The V gene is TRBV7-9, the J gene TRBJ2-1; D remains ambiguous. This CDR3 region has 15 residues. Germline V gene sequence: CDR1 SEHNR, CDR2 FQNEAQ (reference sequence). The germline V and J ends were trimmed by 6 bases and 7 bases, with 19 bases remaining between them. Based on the CDR3 plus reference TRBV7-9 and TRBJ2-1, the full variable domain is DTGVSQNPRHKITKRGQNVTFRCDPISEHNRLYWYRQTLGQGPEFLTYFQNEAQLEKSRLLSDRFSAERPKGSFSTLEIQRTEQGDSAMYLCASSLFFSTENEQFFGPGTRLTVL.

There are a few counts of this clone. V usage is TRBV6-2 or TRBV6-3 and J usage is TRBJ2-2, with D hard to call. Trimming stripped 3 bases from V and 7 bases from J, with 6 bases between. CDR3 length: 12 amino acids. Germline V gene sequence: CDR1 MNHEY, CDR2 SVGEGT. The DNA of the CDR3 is TGTGCCAGCAGTTATAGGGACGGGGAGCTGTTTTTT. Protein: CASSYRDGELFF.

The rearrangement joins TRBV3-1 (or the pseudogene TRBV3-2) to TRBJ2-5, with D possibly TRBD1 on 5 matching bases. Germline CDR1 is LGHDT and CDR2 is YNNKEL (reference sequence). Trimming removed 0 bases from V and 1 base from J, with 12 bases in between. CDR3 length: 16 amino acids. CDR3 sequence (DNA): TGTGCCAGCAGCCAAGAGTTTGACAGACGCCAAGAGACCCAGTACTTC. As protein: CASSQEFDRRQETQYF.

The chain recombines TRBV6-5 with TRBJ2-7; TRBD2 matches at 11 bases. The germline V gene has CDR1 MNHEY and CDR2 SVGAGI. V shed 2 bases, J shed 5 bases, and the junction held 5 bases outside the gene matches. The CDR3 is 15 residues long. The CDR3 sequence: CASSYTSGSGDEQYF. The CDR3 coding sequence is TGTGCCAGCAGTTACACTAGCGGGAGTGGCGACGAGCAGTACTTC.

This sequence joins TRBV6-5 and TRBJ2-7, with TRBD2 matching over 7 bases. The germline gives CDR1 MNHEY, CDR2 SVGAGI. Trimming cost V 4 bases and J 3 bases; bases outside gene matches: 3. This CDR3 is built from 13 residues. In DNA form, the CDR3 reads TGTGCCAGCAGTTCCGCGGGAGTCTACGAGCAGTACTTC. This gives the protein CASSSAGVYEQYF.

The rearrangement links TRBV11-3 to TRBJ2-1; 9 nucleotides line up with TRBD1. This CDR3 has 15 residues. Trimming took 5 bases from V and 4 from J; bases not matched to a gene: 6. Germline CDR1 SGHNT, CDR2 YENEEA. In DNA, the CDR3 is TGTGCCAGCAGCCCCGGACAGGGGTCTTACAATGAGCAGTTCTTC. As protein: CASSPGQGSYNEQFF. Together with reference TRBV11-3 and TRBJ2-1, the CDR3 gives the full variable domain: EAGVVQSPRYKIIEKKQPVAFWCNPISGHNTLYWYLQNLGQGPELLIRYENEEAVDDSQLPKDRFSAERLKGVDSTLKIQPAELGDSAVYLCASSPGQGSYNEQFFGPGTRLTVL.

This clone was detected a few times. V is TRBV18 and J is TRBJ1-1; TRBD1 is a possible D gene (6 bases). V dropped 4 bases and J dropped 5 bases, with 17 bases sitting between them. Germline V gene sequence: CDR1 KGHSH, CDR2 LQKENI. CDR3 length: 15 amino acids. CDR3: CASSRHPTGETEAFF. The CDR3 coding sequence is TGTGCCAGCTCACGCCACCCGACAGGCGAGACTGAAGCTTTCTTT.

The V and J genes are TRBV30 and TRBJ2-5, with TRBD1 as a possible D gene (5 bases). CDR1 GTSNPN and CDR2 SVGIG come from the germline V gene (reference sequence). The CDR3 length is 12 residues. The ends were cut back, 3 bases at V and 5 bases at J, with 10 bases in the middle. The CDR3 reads CAWSPGAETQYF. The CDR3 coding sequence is TGTGCCTGGAGCCCTGGGGCGGAGACCCAGTACTTC.

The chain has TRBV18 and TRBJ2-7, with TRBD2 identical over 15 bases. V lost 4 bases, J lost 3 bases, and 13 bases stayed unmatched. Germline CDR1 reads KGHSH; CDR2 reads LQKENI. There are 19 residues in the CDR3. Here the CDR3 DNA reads TGTGCCAGCTCACAGAAGAACCAGGGACTAGCGGGAGGTCTCTACGAGCAGTACTTC. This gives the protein CASSQKNQGLAGGLYEQYF.

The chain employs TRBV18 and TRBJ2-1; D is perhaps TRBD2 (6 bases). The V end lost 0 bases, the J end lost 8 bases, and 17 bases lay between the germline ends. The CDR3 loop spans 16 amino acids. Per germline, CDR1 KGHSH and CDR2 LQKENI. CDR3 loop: CASSPPRRAGGDEQFF. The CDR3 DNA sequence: TGTGCCAGCTCACCACCGAGGAGGGCCGGGGGTGATGAGCAGTTCTTC.

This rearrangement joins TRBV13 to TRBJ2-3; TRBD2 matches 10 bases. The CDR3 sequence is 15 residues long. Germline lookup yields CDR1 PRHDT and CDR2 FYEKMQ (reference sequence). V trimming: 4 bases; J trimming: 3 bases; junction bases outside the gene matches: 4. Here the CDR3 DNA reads TGTGCCAGCAGCTCACGACTAGCGGGTACAGATACGCAGTATTTT. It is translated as CASSSRLAGTDTQYF.